This T cell receptor (beta chain) stems from a study of T cells in Graves' hyperthyroidism and ophthalmopathy. This clonotype came up many times. From RNA transcripts, TCR beta CDR3 regions were amplified. Using the HTBI primer set, a first-round RT-PCR was run on the TCR CDR3. TCRdb re-derived calls from the multiplex PCR reads in MiXCR, one entry per CDR3 protein. The data hold under 550,000 distinct CDR3 sequences, with approximately 15% observed a single time. The V gene lost 5 bases and the J gene lost 7 bases, with 12 bases spanning the gap. This CDR3 has 12 residues. Germline assignment: CDR1 MDHEN and CDR2 SYDVKM.

This chain uses TRBV28 with TRBJ2-7; the D is unclear. Sample: blood. The source of this sequence is a young woman with Graves' hyperthyroidism. CDR3 coding DNA: TGTGCCAGCAGTCTCCGGGCCACGGAGCAGTACTTC. This translates into CASSLRATEQYF.